Detailed here is one TCR beta chain. Its antigen remains unidentified. Germline is not matched at one junction end, which may reflect a read error. At one collaborating source in Seattle, patients were enrolled during active infection and were followed longitudinally through the course of disease. Each collaborating institution followed its own protocols to collect whole blood in K2EDTA tubes. Collaborator samples were shipped for TCRbeta analysis as frozen whole blood, isolated PBMCs, or DNA extracted from either sample type. These data come from a study of blood T cell repertoires in COVID-19 (TCRdb year 2020). Describing the broader study: Samples from collaborators originated in the United States, Italy and Spain and spanned both the acute and convalescent phases of COVID-19. The repertoires were released in a freely available public database intended as a resource for research on the immune response to SARS-CoV-2. Subjects who had been exposed to COVID-19, were actively infected with it, or had recovered from it provided the deeply sampled blood TCRbeta repertoires that made up the dataset. Sample metadata almost always included a de-identified subject ID, COVID-19 status, age in years and sex. The prospective study material was composed of cDNA or gDNA derived from T cells, B-cell-depleted T cells, or PBMCs. HLA class I and class II types, where available, came from metadata supplied by the sample provider rather than from assay-based typing. Samples came from the ongoing ImmuneRACE study (first 160 participants) plus 1,254 subjects from 6 global collaborators.

The investigation overall reported the following: The amount of clinical and demographic metadata varied by source and participant and was provided uncurated.

TCRbeta CDR3 regions were amplified from genomic DNA by means of the immunoSEQ Assay, a bias-controlled multiplex PCR. In the source study's methods: The number of nucleated cells in each sample was estimated from the amplification of reference gene primers within the assay. Sequence reads were collapsed and filtered to measure the absolute abundance of every unique TCRbeta CDR3 rearrangement. For each sample, productive Simpson clonality was calculated as the square root of Simpson's diversity index over productive rearrangements. Sourced from immuneACCESS, this table was stored by TCRdb with only in-frame sequences that have V and J called. A share of the clones is absent; for the studies checked, an unresolved V gene accounts for under half, and the remainder has no known explanation. The DNA gave D and trimming, while V, J and clone size come from that table. The sample table holds roughly 260,000 clones, of which about 90% were seen once. The biggest ten clones account for approximately 2.6% of the sample.

CDR1 and CDR2, per the germline V gene, are SGDLS and YYNGEE. The CDR3 goes from the cysteine to the phenylalanine over 14 residues. The retained sequence is limited to the CDR3, 42 bases, with the frame set at the first base. Input material: peripheral blood. The sequence derives from a person aged 18 to 29 with COVID-19, enrolled during active disease. The V and J genes are TRBV9 and TRBJ1-3; a weak D assignment points to TRBD1 (6 bases agree). The DNA sequence is as follows: TGTGCCAGCAGCTTTCAGGGGTCTGGGAACACCATATATTTT. It codes for CASSFQGSGNTIYF.